The clone carrying this T cell receptor (beta chain) has only a few counts. The record originates from a study of cytomegalovirus exposure and HLA in healthy donors. CDR3 size: 15 residues. V gave up 5 bases and J gave up 0 bases, with 12 bases separating them. Germline V lookup: CDR1 MDHEN, CDR2 SYDVKM. Primers for the PCR totalled 60 Vbeta and 13 Jbeta. Sequenced by immunoSEQ multiplex PCR; TCRdb stores in-frame clones only, minus some. The sample has under 200,000 clones; 65% to 85% are singletons. The chain has TRBV28 and TRBJ2-3; the D is unclear. The specimen was PBMCs. The receptor comes from a man in his sixties in good health and CMV-seronegative. Here the CDR3 DNA reads TGTGCCAGCAGTCAATACATATCTAGCACAGATACGCAGTATTTT. It encodes CASSQYISSTDTQYF.